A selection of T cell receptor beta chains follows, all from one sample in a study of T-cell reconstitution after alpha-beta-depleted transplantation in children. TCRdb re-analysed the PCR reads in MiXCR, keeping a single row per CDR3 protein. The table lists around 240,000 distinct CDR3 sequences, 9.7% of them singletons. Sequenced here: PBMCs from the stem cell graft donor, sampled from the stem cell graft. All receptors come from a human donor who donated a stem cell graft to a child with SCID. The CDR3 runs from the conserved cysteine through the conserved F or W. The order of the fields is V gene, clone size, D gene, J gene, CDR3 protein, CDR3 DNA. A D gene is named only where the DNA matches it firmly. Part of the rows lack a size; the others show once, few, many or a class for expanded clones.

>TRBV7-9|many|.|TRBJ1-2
CASSLGDSHYGYTF
TGTGCCAGCAGCTTAGGGGATTCACATTATGGCTACACCTTC
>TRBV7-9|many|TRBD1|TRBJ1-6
CASSRQGLEDSPLHF
TGTGCCAGCAGCCGACAGGGGTTAGAGGATTCACCCCTCCACTTT
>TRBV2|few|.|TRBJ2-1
CASSGSGTALYNEQFF
TGTGCCAGCAGTGGTTCCGGGACCGCACTGTACAATGAGCAGTTCTTC
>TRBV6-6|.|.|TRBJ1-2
CASRIQGAYGDTF
TGTGCCAGCAGGATACAGGGAGCCTATGGCGACACCTTC
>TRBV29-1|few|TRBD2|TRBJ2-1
CSVGAGGRVNEQFF
TGCAGCGTCGGAGCGGGGGGCAGGGTCAATGAGCAGTTCTTC
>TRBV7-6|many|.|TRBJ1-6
CASSLGPGGAYSPLHF
TGTGCCAGCAGCTTGGGACCGGGGGGTGCCTATTCACCCCTCCACTTT
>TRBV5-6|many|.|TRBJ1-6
CASSLGFSPLHF
TGTGCCAGCAGCTTGGGCTTCTCACCCCTCCACTTT
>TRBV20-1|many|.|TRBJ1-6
CSASKGRETPLHF
TGCAGTGCTAGTAAGGGAAGGGAGACACCCCTCCACTTT
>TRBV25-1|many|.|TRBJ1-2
CASSEYYGYTF
TGTGCCAGCAGTGAGTACTATGGCTACACCTTC
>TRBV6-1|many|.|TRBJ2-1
CASGGTLERKQFF
TGTGCCAGCGGGGGCACCCTTGAAAGAAAGCAGTTCTTC
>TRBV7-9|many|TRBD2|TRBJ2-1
CASSLGIGQGLAYTYFF
TGTGCCAGCAGCTTAGGAATCGGGCAGGGACTAGCTTACACATACTTCTTC
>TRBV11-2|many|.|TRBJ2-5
CASSLFSSGDGETQYF
TGTGCCAGCAGCTTATTCAGCTCAGGGGATGGGGAGACCCAGTACTTC
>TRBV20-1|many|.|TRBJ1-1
CSAKNRGGRNTEAFF
TGCAGTGCCAAGAACAGAGGAGGGCGGAACACTGAAGCTTTCTTT
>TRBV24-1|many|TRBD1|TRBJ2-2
CATSPDRASTGELFF
TGTGCCACCAGTCCTGACAGGGCGAGCACCGGGGAGCTGTTTTTT
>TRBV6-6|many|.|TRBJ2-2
CASSYPSTGELFF
TGTGCCAGCAGTTACCCCAGCACCGGGGAGCTGTTTTTT
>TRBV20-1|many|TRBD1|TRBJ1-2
CSARSGTGSVGTYGYTF
TGCAGTGCTAGATCCGGGACAGGTTCCGTCGGGACCTATGGCTACACCTTC
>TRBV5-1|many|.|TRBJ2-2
CASSLVSPQTGELFF
TGCGCCAGCAGCTTGGTTTCCCCGCAGACCGGGGAGCTGTTTTTT
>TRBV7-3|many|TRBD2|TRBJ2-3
CASSLISSGGAGTQYF
TGTGCCAGCAGCTTAATCTCCAGCGGGGGGGCTGGAACGCAGTATTTT
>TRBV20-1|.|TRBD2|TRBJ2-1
CCARPFIPGLDPNEQFF
TGCTGTGCTCGACCGTTCATACCGGGACTAGACCCCAATGAGCAGTTCTTC
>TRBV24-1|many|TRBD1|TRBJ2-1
CATSDRDRGAYNEQFF
TGTGCCACCAGTGACCGCGACAGGGGGGCTTACAATGAGCAGTTCTTC
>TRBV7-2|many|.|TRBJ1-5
CASSLPGRNQPQHF
TGTGCCAGCAGCTTACCCGGGAGGAATCAGCCCCAGCATTTT
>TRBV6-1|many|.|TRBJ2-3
CASGPSGSTDTQYF
TGTGCCAGTGGCCCCTCGGGGAGCACAGATACGCAGTATTTT
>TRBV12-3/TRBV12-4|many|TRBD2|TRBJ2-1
CASRLAGGPFDEQFF
TGTGCCAGCAGACTAGCGGGGGGGCCGTTCGATGAGCAGTTCTTC
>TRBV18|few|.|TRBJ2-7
CASSALTASYEQYF
TGTGCCAGCTCAGCCCTGACAGCTTCCTACGAGCAGTACTTC